The sequence of this TCR beta chain was determined in a study of blood T cell repertoires in COVID-19. There are 15 residues in the CDR3. V lost 6 bases and J lost 4; bases outside the gene matches: 8. Germline CDR1 reads MNHEY; CDR2 reads SVGAGI. Libraries were prepared by immunoSEQ multiplex PCR; TCRdb keeps only in-frame clonotypes and omits some of them. The sample records some 120,000 clones, around four fifths being singletons. This clonotype was obtained from a young man with acute or convalescent COVID-19. Material: peripheral blood. The chain employs TRBV6-5 and TRBJ1-1, with 10 bases lining up with TRBD1. CDR3 nucleotides: TGTGCCAGCAGACCTAATGGACAGGGGGGCACTGAAGCTTTCTTT. It codes for CASRPNGQGGTEAFF.